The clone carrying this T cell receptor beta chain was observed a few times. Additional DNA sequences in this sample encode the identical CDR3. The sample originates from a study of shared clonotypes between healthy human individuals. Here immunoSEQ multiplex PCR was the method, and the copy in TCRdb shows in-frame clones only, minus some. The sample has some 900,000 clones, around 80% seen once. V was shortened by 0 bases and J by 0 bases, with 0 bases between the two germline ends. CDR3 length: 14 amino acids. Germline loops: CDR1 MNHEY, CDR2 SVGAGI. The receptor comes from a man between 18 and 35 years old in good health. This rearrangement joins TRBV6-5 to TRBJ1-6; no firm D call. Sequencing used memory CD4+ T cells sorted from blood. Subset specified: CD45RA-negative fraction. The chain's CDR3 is CASSYSSYNSPLHF. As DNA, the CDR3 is TGTGCCAGCAGTTACTCCTCCTATAATTCACCCCTCCACTTT.